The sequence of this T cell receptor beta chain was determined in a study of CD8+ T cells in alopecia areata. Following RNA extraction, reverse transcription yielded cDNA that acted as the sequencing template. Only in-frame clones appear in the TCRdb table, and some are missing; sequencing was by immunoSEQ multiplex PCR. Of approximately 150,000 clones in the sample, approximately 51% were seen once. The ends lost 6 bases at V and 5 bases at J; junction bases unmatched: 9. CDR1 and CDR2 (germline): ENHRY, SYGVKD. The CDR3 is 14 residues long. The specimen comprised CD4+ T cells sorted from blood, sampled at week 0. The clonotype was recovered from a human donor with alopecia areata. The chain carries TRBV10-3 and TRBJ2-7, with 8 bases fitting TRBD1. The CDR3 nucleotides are TGTGCCATCAGCCCCCAGGGGGCTGTGAACGAGCAGTACTTC. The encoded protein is CAISPQGAVNEQYF.